A selection of T cell receptor beta chains follows, all from one sample in a study of blood T cell repertoires in COVID-19. Method: immunoSEQ multiplex PCR; TCRdb's copy keeps in-frame clones and lacks some. The data show some 82,000 clones, 80% to 90% seen once. Sequences were obtained from peripheral blood. The receptors originated from a man older than 75 with active or convalescent COVID-19. Both conserved end residues are part of each CDR3. D genes are given only for firm matches. The listing skips clone size in some rows; elsewhere it reads once, few, many or a size class.

v_gene	j_gene	d_gene	abundance	CDR3aa	CDR3nt
TRBV11-2	TRBJ2-5	TRBD2	-	CASSPIAGGPWETQYF	TGTGCCAGCAGCCCGATAGCGGGAGGGCCGTGGGAGACCCAGTACTTC
TRBV6-6	TRBJ2-1	TRBD2	-	CASTLGGTSGSNEQFF	TGTGCCAGCACCCTCGGGGGGACTAGCGGGAGCAATGAGCAGTTCTTC
TRBV6-5	TRBJ1-2	TRBD1	-	CATQQGGTHYGYTF	TGTGCCACCCAACAGGGGGGCACCCACTATGGCTACACCTTC
TRBV15	TRBJ1-3	-	-	CATSRGTRNTIYF	TGTGCCACCAGCAGAGGGACTCGAAACACCATATATTTT
TRBV7-2	TRBJ1-1	-	once	CASSSIDRNTEAFF	TGTGCCAGCAGCTCGATTGACAGGAACACTGAAGCTTTCTTT
TRBV5-1	TRBJ1-1	-	-	CASSSTTRNTEAFF	TGCGCCAGCAGCTCTACTACAAGGAACACTGAAGCTTTCTTT
TRBV5-1	TRBJ2-2	TRBD1	-	CASSLRAGSTGRTGELFF	TGCGCCAGCAGCTTGAGGGCCGGGTCGACAGGGCGAACCGGGGAGCTGTTTTTT
TRBV19	TRBJ1-2	-	-	CASTPHEQRSYGYTF	TGTGCCAGTACCCCCCACGAGCAGCGTAGTTATGGCTACACCTTC
TRBV12-3/TRBV12-4	TRBJ2-3	-	-	CASSLGLSDTQYF	TGTGCCAGCAGTTTGGGCCTGTCAGATACGCAGTATTTT
TRBV2	TRBJ1-5	-	-	CASGRDRGQPQHF	TGTGCCAGTGGTCGGGATCGTGGTCAGCCCCAGCATTTT
TRBV2	TRBJ1-2	-	-	CASRQGTVSYGYTF	TGTGCCAGCAGGCAGGGTACGGTCTCCTATGGCTACACCTTC
TRBV5-1	TRBJ1-4	-	-	CASSQEPPNEKLFF	TGCGCCAGCAGTCAGGAACCTCCTAATGAAAAACTGTTTTTT
TRBV3-1/TRBV3-2	TRBJ2-5	-	-	CASHSQETQYF	TGTGCCAGCCACAGCCAAGAGACCCAGTACTTC
TRBV18	TRBJ1-6	-	-	CASSPLRETDNSPLHF	TGTGCCAGCTCACCACTAAGGGAGACGGATAATTCACCCCTCCACTTT
TRBV2	TRBJ1-5	-	few	CASSPTGYSNQPQHF	TGTGCCAGCAGTCCAACAGGTTATAGCAATCAGCCCCAGCATTTT
TRBV5-1	TRBJ1-2	-	-	CASSTGLIPYGYTF	TGCGCCAGCAGCACCGGACTAATCCCATATGGCTACACCTTC
TRBV27	TRBJ1-4	TRBD1	-	CASRPPPRTGLEKLFF	TGTGCCAGCAGACCTCCCCCCCGGACAGGGCTCGAAAAACTGTTTTTT